This is a list of T cell receptor beta chains from one sample in a study of blood T cell repertoires in COVID-19. Repertoires were generated with immunoSEQ multiplex PCR, while TCRdb's copy carries only in-frame clones and drops some. The table records around 23,000 clones, 89% of them present only once. The sequencing sample was made of peripheral blood. Every receptor here comes from a human donor in a cohort sampled during active COVID-19. The CDR3 runs from the conserved cysteine through the conserved F or W. The order of the fields is D gene, clone size, J gene, V gene, CDR3 DNA, CDR3 protein. A D gene is named only where the DNA matches it firmly. Clone size is given for some rows only: seen once, a few or many times, or a class if the clone is expanded.

d_gene: NA
abundance: NA
j_gene: TRBJ1-6
v_gene: TRBV4-3
CDR3nt: TGCGCCAGCAGCCAAGAGGCAGGGATTAATTCACCCCTCCACTTT
CDR3aa: CASSQEAGINSPLHF

d_gene: NA
abundance: NA
j_gene: TRBJ1-4
v_gene: TRBV14
CDR3nt: TGTGCCAGCAGCCCAGGGAGGTCCGGAGAAAAACTGTTTTTT
CDR3aa: CASSPGRSGEKLFF

d_gene: TRBD2
abundance: NA
j_gene: TRBJ2-3
v_gene: TRBV6-4
CDR3nt: TGTGCCAGCAGTGACGGGACTAGCGCGCCAGATACGCAGTATTTT
CDR3aa: CASSDGTSAPDTQYF

d_gene: NA
abundance: NA
j_gene: TRBJ2-1
v_gene: TRBV5-5
CDR3nt: TGTGCCAGCAGCTTGGAACAGGGCCCCTACAATGAGCAGTTCTTC
CDR3aa: CASSLEQGPYNEQFF

d_gene: TRBD1
abundance: NA
j_gene: TRBJ2-2
v_gene: TRBV5-4
CDR3nt: TGTGCCAGCAGCCCGCCCACAGGGGGCCGGAGAACCGGGGAGCTGTTTTTT
CDR3aa: CASSPPTGGRRTGELFF

d_gene: NA
abundance: NA
j_gene: TRBJ1-1
v_gene: TRBV3-1/TRBV3-2
CDR3nt: TGTGCCAGCAGCCTGACAGTGAACACTGAAGCTTTCTTT
CDR3aa: CASSLTVNTEAFF

d_gene: NA
abundance: NA
j_gene: TRBJ1-6
v_gene: TRBV19
CDR3nt: TGTGCCACCAGGCAGACGAATAATTCACCCCTCCACTTT
CDR3aa: CATRQTNNSPLHF

d_gene: NA
abundance: NA
j_gene: TRBJ2-7
v_gene: TRBV5-5
CDR3nt: TGTGCCAGCACCTCGGGGTCTCGGGGATACGAGCAGTACTTC
CDR3aa: CASTSGSRGYEQYF

d_gene: TRBD2
abundance: NA
j_gene: TRBJ2-3
v_gene: TRBV28
CDR3nt: TGTGCCAGCTCCGATAGAGGGACTAGCCAGTATTTT
CDR3aa: CASSDRGTSQYF

d_gene: NA
abundance: once
j_gene: TRBJ1-1
v_gene: TRBV28
CDR3nt: TGTGCCAGCAGTTTATGGTCCCAAACTGAAGCTTTCTTT
CDR3aa: CASSLWSQTEAFF

d_gene: NA
abundance: NA
j_gene: TRBJ1-2
v_gene: TRBV4-1
CDR3nt: TGCGCCAGCAGCCAAGAGTTGGCGGTCTCCTATGGCTACACCTTC
CDR3aa: CASSQELAVSYGYTF

d_gene: TRBD1
abundance: NA
j_gene: TRBJ2-1
v_gene: TRBV5-6
CDR3nt: TGTGCCAGCAGCCGGGACAGGGTTTACTACAATGAGCAGTTCTTC
CDR3aa: CASSRDRVYYNEQFF

d_gene: NA
abundance: NA
j_gene: TRBJ2-1
v_gene: TRBV12-3/TRBV12-4
CDR3nt: TGTGCCAGCACCCCTGATGAGCAGTTCTTC
CDR3aa: CASTPDEQFF

d_gene: NA
abundance: NA
j_gene: TRBJ2-7
v_gene: TRBV4-3
CDR3nt: TGCGCCAGCAGCCAAGATATGGTGACAGGATACGAGCAGTACTTC
CDR3aa: CASSQDMVTGYEQYF

d_gene: TRBD1
abundance: NA
j_gene: TRBJ2-5
v_gene: TRBV19
CDR3nt: TGTGCCACGGGGACAGAATTTTTATCAGAGACCCAGTACTTC
CDR3aa: CATGTEFLSETQYF

d_gene: NA
abundance: once
j_gene: TRBJ1-2
v_gene: TRBV19
CDR3nt: TGTGCCAGTGTAAGTTCGGGAGGGAACGGCTACACCTTC
CDR3aa: CASVSSGGNGYTF

d_gene: NA
abundance: NA
j_gene: TRBJ2-3
v_gene: TRBV3-1/TRBV3-2
CDR3nt: TGTGCCAGCAGCCAACCCGGGACTCACATCGCCCCAGATACGCAGTATTTT
CDR3aa: CASSQPGTHIAPDTQYF

d_gene: TRBD1
abundance: NA
j_gene: TRBJ2-7
v_gene: TRBV13
CDR3nt: TGTGCCAGCAGCTTTTATTCAGGGGGCACGGCCTACGAGCAGTACTTC
CDR3aa: CASSFYSGGTAYEQYF

d_gene: TRBD1
abundance: NA
j_gene: TRBJ2-7
v_gene: TRBV27
CDR3nt: TGTGCCAGCAGTCACCAAATTGGGACAGGGGGCTACGAGCAGTACTTC
CDR3aa: CASSHQIGTGGYEQYF

d_gene: NA
abundance: NA
j_gene: TRBJ2-1
v_gene: TRBV7-2
CDR3nt: TGTGCCAGCAAAGGAGGGAGTCACAATGAGCAGTTCTTC
CDR3aa: CASKGGSHNEQFF

d_gene: TRBD1
abundance: few
j_gene: TRBJ2-4
v_gene: TRBV30
CDR3nt: TGTGCCTGGAGTGTAGGACAGGGGACCTCCAAAAACATTCAGTACTTC
CDR3aa: CAWSVGQGTSKNIQYF

d_gene: TRBD2
abundance: NA
j_gene: TRBJ2-1
v_gene: TRBV10-3
CDR3nt: TGTGCCCTAGGACTAGGGTTAAATGAGCAGTTCTTC
CDR3aa: CALGLGLNEQFF

d_gene: TRBD2
abundance: NA
j_gene: TRBJ2-7
v_gene: TRBV5-1
CDR3nt: TGCGCCAGCAGCTTACCCGCGGGAGGGTACGAGCAGTACTTC
CDR3aa: CASSLPAGGYEQYF

d_gene: TRBD1
abundance: NA
j_gene: TRBJ1-5
v_gene: TRBV7-6
CDR3nt: TGTGCCAGCAGGCCCGGGACAGACGATACGGATTCTAGCAATCAGCCCCAGCATTTT
CDR3aa: CASRPGTDDTDSSNQPQHF

d_gene: NA
abundance: NA
j_gene: TRBJ2-7
v_gene: TRBV11-3
CDR3nt: TGTGCCAGCAGCTCTGGCCAGGGATCCTACGAGCAGTACTTC
CDR3aa: CASSSGQGSYEQYF

d_gene: NA
abundance: NA
j_gene: TRBJ1-2
v_gene: TRBV7-2
CDR3nt: TGTGCCAGCAGGCCCACCGGGACACGAAACTATGGCTACACCTTC
CDR3aa: CASRPTGTRNYGYTF

d_gene: TRBD1
abundance: NA
j_gene: TRBJ1-1
v_gene: TRBV7-3
CDR3nt: TGTGCCAGCAGCTTACAGGGGGCGCGGACTGAAGCTTTCTTT
CDR3aa: CASSLQGARTEAFF

d_gene: TRBD2
abundance: NA
j_gene: TRBJ2-3
v_gene: TRBV5-4
CDR3nt: TGTGCCAGCAGCTTATTTTCGGGGACTAGCGGGGCGACTTCAGATACGCAGTATTTT
CDR3aa: CASSLFSGTSGATSDTQYF

d_gene: TRBD1
abundance: NA
j_gene: TRBJ2-5
v_gene: TRBV5-1
CDR3nt: TGCGCCAGCAGCTGGGGACAGGGGGCCGGGGAGACCCAGTACTTC
CDR3aa: CASSWGQGAGETQYF

d_gene: NA
abundance: NA
j_gene: TRBJ2-3
v_gene: TRBV21-1
CDR3nt: TGTGCCAGCGGCAGGGGGGGTAACACAGATACGCAGTATTTT
CDR3aa: CASGRGGNTDTQYF

d_gene: NA
abundance: NA
j_gene: TRBJ2-7
v_gene: TRBV14
CDR3nt: TGTGCCAGCAGCCAAGCCCGCGGAGGAACGAAGCAGTACTTC
CDR3aa: CASSQARGGTKQYF

d_gene: TRBD2
abundance: few
j_gene: TRBJ2-7
v_gene: TRBV5-4
CDR3nt: TGTGCCAGCAGCTCCGGGACTAGCGGGCAATACGAGCAGTACTTC
CDR3aa: CASSSGTSGQYEQYF

d_gene: NA
abundance: NA
j_gene: TRBJ2-1
v_gene: TRBV6-2/TRBV6-3
CDR3nt: TGTGCCAGCAGTTACCCGGGAAGCTCCTACAATGAGCAGTTCTTC
CDR3aa: CASSYPGSSYNEQFF

d_gene: TRBD1
abundance: NA
j_gene: TRBJ2-7
v_gene: TRBV6-5
CDR3nt: TGTGCCAGCAGTCAGACAGGGGCGCCGGGAGAGCAGTACTTC
CDR3aa: CASSQTGAPGEQYF

d_gene: NA
abundance: NA
j_gene: TRBJ2-3
v_gene: TRBV7-2
CDR3nt: TGTGCCAGCAGCTTCGTGACTGAGGATACGCAGTATTTT
CDR3aa: CASSFVTEDTQYF

d_gene: TRBD2
abundance: NA
j_gene: TRBJ2-7
v_gene: TRBV11-2
CDR3nt: TGTGCCAGCAGCGGAGCTAGCGGGGGGTTGGGATACGAGCAGTACTTC
CDR3aa: CASSGASGGLGYEQYF

d_gene: NA
abundance: NA
j_gene: TRBJ1-2
v_gene: TRBV19
CDR3nt: TGTGCCAGTAGTACTCCCCTCCGGACATTGGAAATTGCCCCAATATTC
CDR3aa: CASSTPLRTLEIAPIF

d_gene: TRBD1
abundance: once
j_gene: TRBJ2-7
v_gene: TRBV6-5
CDR3nt: TGTGCCAGCAGTAGAGACGGACAGGGATCCTACGAGCAGTACTTC
CDR3aa: CASSRDGQGSYEQYF

d_gene: NA
abundance: NA
j_gene: TRBJ2-7
v_gene: TRBV5-6
CDR3nt: TGTGCCAGCAGCTTGCAGGGGTTATCCTACGAGCAGTACTTC
CDR3aa: CASSLQGLSYEQYF

d_gene: TRBD1
abundance: NA
j_gene: TRBJ1-1
v_gene: TRBV3-1/TRBV3-2
CDR3nt: TGTGCCAGCAGCCATGTACAGGGGACCACTGAAGCTTTCTTT
CDR3aa: CASSHVQGTTEAFF

d_gene: NA
abundance: NA
j_gene: TRBJ1-1
v_gene: TRBV27
CDR3nt: TGTGCCAGCAGAGCCTCTGCGGGCCCTGAAGCTTTCTTT
CDR3aa: CASRASAGPEAFF

d_gene: NA
abundance: NA
j_gene: TRBJ2-2
v_gene: TRBV4-3
CDR3nt: TGCGCCAGCAGCCAAGATCCGGGTACGAACACCGGGGAGCTGTTTTTT
CDR3aa: CASSQDPGTNTGELFF